Below, one TCR beta chain is given with its context. As yet, its antigen is unknown. CD4+CD25+CD127- Tregs, CD4+CD25- non-Tregs, CD4 and CD8 cells were sorted. The data were taken from a study of Tregs in tolerant kidney transplant recipients. Sequencing used immunoSEQ multiplex PCR; TCRdb keeps in-frame clones, though not all of them. The data hold approximately 65,000 clones, with 84% observed a single time. The study, taken as a whole, reports: The small number of patients limits these findings pending further validation.

Germline V lookup: CDR1 LNHDA, CDR2 SQIVND (reference sequence). Trimming cost V 9 bases and J 2 bases; bases outside gene matches: 5. The CDR3 is 13 amino acids. The chain uses TRBV19 and TRBJ2-3, with TRBD1 matching over 7 bases. Sequenced sample: CD4+ T cells from blood. The source is a human donor in good health. This CDR3 reads CASRDRATDTQYF. In DNA form, the CDR3 reads TGTGCCAGCCGAGACAGGGCCACAGATACGCAGTATTTT.